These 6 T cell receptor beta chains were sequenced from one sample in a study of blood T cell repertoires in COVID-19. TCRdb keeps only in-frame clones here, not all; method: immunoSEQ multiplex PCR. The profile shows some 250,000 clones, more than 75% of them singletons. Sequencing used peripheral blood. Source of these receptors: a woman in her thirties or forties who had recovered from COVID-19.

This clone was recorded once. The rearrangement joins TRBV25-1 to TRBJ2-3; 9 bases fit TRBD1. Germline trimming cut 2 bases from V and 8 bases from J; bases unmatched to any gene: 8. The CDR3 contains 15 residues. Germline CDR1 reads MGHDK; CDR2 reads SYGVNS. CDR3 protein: CASSESMTGGRTQYF. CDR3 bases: TGTGCCAGCAGTGAAAGCATGACAGGGGGTCGTACGCAGTATTTT.

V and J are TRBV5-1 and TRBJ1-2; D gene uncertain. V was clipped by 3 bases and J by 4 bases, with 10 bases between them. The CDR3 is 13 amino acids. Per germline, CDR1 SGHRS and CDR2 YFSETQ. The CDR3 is CASSSRMAYGYTF. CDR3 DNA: TGCGCCAGCAGCTCCCGTATGGCCTATGGCTACACCTTC.

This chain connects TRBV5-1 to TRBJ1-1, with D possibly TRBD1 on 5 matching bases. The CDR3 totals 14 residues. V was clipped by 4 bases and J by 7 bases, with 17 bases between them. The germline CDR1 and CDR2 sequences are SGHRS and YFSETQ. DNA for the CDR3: TGCGCCAGCAGCCCCCTGACCCGACAGATTGAAGCTTTCTTT. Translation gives CASSPLTRQIEAFF.

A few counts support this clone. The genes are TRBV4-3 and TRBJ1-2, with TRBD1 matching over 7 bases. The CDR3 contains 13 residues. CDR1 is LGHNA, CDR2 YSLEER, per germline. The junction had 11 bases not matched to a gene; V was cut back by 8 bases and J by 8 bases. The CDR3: CASSATGPRGYTF. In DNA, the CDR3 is TGCGCCAGCTCCGCGACAGGGCCCCGCGGCTACACCTTC.

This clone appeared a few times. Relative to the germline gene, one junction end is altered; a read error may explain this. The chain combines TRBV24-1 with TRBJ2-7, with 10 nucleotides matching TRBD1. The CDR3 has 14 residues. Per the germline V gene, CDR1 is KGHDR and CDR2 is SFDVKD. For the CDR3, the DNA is TGTGCCACCAGTCCGGGACAGGGGAACTACGAGCAGTGCTTC. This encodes CATSPGQGNYEQCF.

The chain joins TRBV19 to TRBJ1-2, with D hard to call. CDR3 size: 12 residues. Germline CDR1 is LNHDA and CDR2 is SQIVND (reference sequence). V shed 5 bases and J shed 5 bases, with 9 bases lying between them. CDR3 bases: TGTGCCAGTAGTGGGCAGATGTATGGCTACACCTTC. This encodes CASSGQMYGYTF.